This T cell receptor (beta chain) was documented in a study of shared clonotypes between healthy human individuals. Study-level findings and limits: In contrast to clonotypes shared by all four donors, non-shared clonotypes had lower generation probabilities.

The CDR3 totals 15 residues. Germline V gene data show CDR1 as MNHNS and CDR2 as SASEGT. With 4 bases clipped from V and 3 bases from J, the junction kept 9 bases outside the gene matches. The protocol was immunoSEQ multiplex PCR, while the TCRdb copy is restricted to in-frame clones and leaves out a portion. The sample lists millions of clones, roughly nine tenths occurring once. With respect to this clone: Antigen: not known.

This TCR came from a man aged 18 to 35 in good health. The chain joins TRBV6-1 to TRBJ2-7; 7 bases match TRBD1. The source material was naive CD4+ T cells sorted from blood. Specified subset: CD45RA+ positively selected. CDR3 loop: CASSAGSTGNYEQYF. CDR3 nucleotides: TGTGCCAGCAGTGCTGGGTCGACAGGGAACTACGAGCAGTACTTC.